This TCR beta chain was identified in a study of T cell changes during pregnancy in multiple sclerosis. Per the germline V gene, CDR1 is SGHDT and CDR2 is YYEEEE. V was clipped by 5 bases and J by 4 bases; unmatched bases: 7. The CDR3 is 14 residues long. Profiling relied on immunoSEQ multiplex PCR, and the TCRdb table lists in-frame clones only, not all of them. The sample consists of roughly 27,000 clones, around nine tenths of them appearing once. V gene TRBV5-6 combines with J gene TRBJ1-2; 8 bases align to TRBD1. This specimen was CD8+ T cells from peripheral blood mononuclear cells, taken in the second trimester of pregnancy. This sequence originates from a female donor with multiple sclerosis, enrolled in a pregnancy study. CDR3 bases: TGTGCCAGCAGTCCAGGGGGCTTGGCCTATGGCTACACCTTC. Translated: CASSPGGLAYGYTF. Full variable domain (outside the CDR3, taken from reference TRBV5-6 and TRBJ1-2): DAGVTQSPTHLIKTRGQQVTLRCSPKSGHDTVSWYQQALGQGPQFIFQYYEEEERQRGNFPDRFSGHQFPNYSSELNVNALLLGDSALYLCASSPGGLAYGYTFGSGTRLTVV.